Each of the 18 T cell receptor beta chains below was sequenced from the same sample in a study of cytomegalovirus exposure and HLA in healthy donors. This PCR relied on a set of 60 Vbeta primers and 13 Jbeta primers. Method: immunoSEQ multiplex PCR; TCRdb's copy keeps in-frame clones and lacks some. Here the sample spans 95,000 to 150,000 clones, around 65% being singletons. The sample was PBMCs. Every receptor here comes from a man younger than 35 in good health and CMV-seronegative.

This clone was recorded once. The chain links TRBV28 to TRBJ2-7, with 7 bases lining up with TRBD2. Germline V gene sequence: CDR1 MDHEN, CDR2 SYDVKM. V shed 6 bases and J 2 bases; nucleotides not matched to a gene: 7. This CDR3 contains 14 residues. CDR3 sequence: CASRSGTTTYEQYF. CDR3 coding DNA: TGTGCCAGCAGGTCCGGGACTACAACCTACGAGCAGTACTTC.

The rearrangement links TRBV7-2 to TRBJ2-7, with a possible D match to TRBD1 (6 bases). The V gene lost 4 bases and the J gene lost 7 bases, with 20 bases spanning the gap. CDR1 and CDR2 (germline): SGHTA, FQGNSA. The CDR3 length is 15 residues. The CDR3 protein is CASSSPAGTQGEQYF. The DNA of the CDR3 is TGTGCCAGCAGCTCTCCGGCCGGGACCCAGGGGGAGCAGTACTTC.

V is TRBV5-4 and J is TRBJ2-6, with 9 bases that match TRBD1. V gave up 0 bases and J gave up 1 base; unmatched junction bases: 2. The CDR3 extends over 17 amino acids. CDR1 and CDR2 from the germline V gene are SGHNT and YYREEE (reference sequence). Here the CDR3 reads CASSLGGQGSGANVLTF. In DNA, the CDR3 is TGTGCCAGCAGCTTGGGAGGACAGGGGTCTGGGGCCAACGTCCTGACTTTC.

V gene TRBV27 combines with J gene TRBJ1-2, with 7 bases fitting TRBD1. Germline-derived CDR1 and CDR2 are MNHEY and SMNVEV (reference sequence). CDR3 length: 15 amino acids. Unmatched junction bases numbered 8, after V lost 4 bases and J lost 3 bases. For the CDR3, the DNA is TGTGCCAGCAGTTCAAAGACAGGGTATTACTATGGCTACACCTTC. Protein product: CASSSKTGYYYGYTF.

The chain couples TRBV6-1 to TRBJ2-1, with 7 bases that match TRBD2. After removal of 3 bases from V and 3 bases from J, the junction contained 2 bases not matched to a gene. The germline CDR1 and CDR2 sequences are MNHNS and SASEGT. The CDR3 consists of 14 residues. The CDR3 sequence is CASSEGLLYNEQFF. The CDR3 nucleotides read TGTGCCAGCAGTGAGGGACTACTCTACAATGAGCAGTTCTTC.

J is TRBJ1-3 and V is TRBV6-1; tentative D call: TRBD1 (5 bases). The CDR3 loop spans 12 amino acids. The germline CDR1 and CDR2 sequences are MNHNS and SASEGT. V lost 7 bases to trimming and J lost 4 bases, with 8 bases between them. The CDR3 DNA follows: TGTGCCAGCACAGGGTCAGGAAACACCATATATTTT. It yields the protein CASTGSGNTIYF.

The CDR3 reads CASSLPGLAGEGLYEQYF. DNA for the CDR3: TGTGCCAGCAGCTTGCCGGGACTAGCGGGTGAGGGGCTCTACGAGCAGTACTTC. The J gene is TRBJ2-7, the V gene TRBV5-6, with TRBD2 matching over 12 bases. V was pared by 1 base and J by 3 bases, with 11 bases of the junction left unmatched. This CDR3 has 18 residues. Germline lookup yields CDR1 SGHDT and CDR2 YYEEEE.

The chain couples TRBV7-8 to TRBJ1-2; tentatively, D is TRBD1 (5 bases). The V gene's germline CDR1 is SGHVS and CDR2 FQNEAQ. CDR3 length: 15 residues. V lost 3 bases and J 5 bases, leaving 16 bases between the germline ends. CDR3 coding DNA: TGTGCCAGCAGCTTCGTCCAGGGCCCAGGGTATGGCTACACCTTC. Protein sequence: CASSFVQGPGYGYTF.

The gene calls are TRBV27 and TRBJ1-2; D is possibly TRBD1 (5 bases). CDR1 and CDR2 (germline): MNHEY, SMNVEV (reference sequence). This CDR3 is built from 15 residues. V was pared by 3 bases and J by 0 bases, with 11 bases between. The CDR3 loop reads CASSLQGTANYGYTF. In nucleotides, the CDR3 is TGTGCCAGCAGTTTGCAGGGAACAGCTAACTATGGCTACACCTTC.

The chain joins TRBV27 to TRBJ2-1; 8 nucleotides agree with TRBD2. This CDR3 comprises 15 residues. V dropped 8 bases and J dropped 2; count of bases not matched to a gene: 8. Per germline, CDR1 MNHEY and CDR2 SMNVEV (reference sequence). The CDR3 loop reads CASGLSGTAYNEQFF. The DNA of the CDR3 is TGTGCCAGCGGTCTTAGCGGGACGGCCTACAATGAGCAGTTCTTC.

This clone was seen only a few times. The chain couples TRBV7-9 to TRBJ1-1; no clear D. This CDR3 region has 13 residues. V lost 5 bases, J lost 0 bases, and 7 bases lay in between. Germline V gene data show CDR1 as SEHNR and CDR2 as FQNEAQ (reference sequence). The CDR3 reads CASSRLLNTEAFF. For the CDR3, the DNA is TGTGCCAGCAGCAGACTGCTGAACACTGAAGCTTTCTTT.

The chain employs TRBV4-3 and TRBJ2-3, with TRBD1 as a possible D gene (5 bases). Germline assignment: CDR1 LGHNA and CDR2 YSLEER. The CDR3 is made up of 12 amino acids. With 4 bases removed from V and 5 bases from J, the gap between germline ends came to 7 bases. CDR3 region: CASSLGVDTQYF. DNA for the CDR3: TGCGCCAGCAGCCTAGGGGTAGATACGCAGTATTTT.

This chain joins TRBV28 and TRBJ1-2; D call uncertain. CDR1 is MDHEN, CDR2 SYDVKM, per germline. The V end lost 3 bases, the J end lost 0 bases, and 14 bases lay between the germline ends. The length of the CDR3 is 16 residues. The CDR3 sequence: CASSFPTGTANYGYTF. The CDR3 DNA reads TGTGCCAGCAGTTTCCCGACGGGTACGGCTAACTATGGCTACACCTTC.

This clone has only a few counts. CDR3 loop: CASSFRQGAPYF. The CDR3 coding sequence is TGTGCCAGCAGCTTTCGACAGGGGGCCCCGTATTTT. V gene TRBV11-2 combines with J gene TRBJ2-3, with 10 bases aligning to TRBD1. In germline, CDR1 is SGHAT, CDR2 FQNNGV. V lost 3 bases to trimming and J lost 14 bases; unmatched junction nucleotides: 5. This CDR3 has 12 residues.

The genes are TRBV15 and TRBJ2-5, with D maybe TRBD2 (6 bases). V lost 8 bases to trimming and J lost 1 base, with 14 bases between them. This CDR3 region has 14 residues. Germline lookup yields CDR1 LNHNV and CDR2 YYDKDF (reference sequence). CDR3 nucleotides: TGTGCCACCTCCGGGCGGGGCCCCCAAGAGACCCAGTACTTC. Translated: CATSGRGPQETQYF.

The chain combines TRBV28 with TRBJ1-1; 8 bases align to TRBD1. Trimming cost V 6 bases and J 4 bases; bases outside gene matches: 4. The CDR3 is made up of 13 amino acids. Germline V gene sequence: CDR1 MDHEN, CDR2 SYDVKM. The CDR3 protein is CASRITGGTEAFF. DNA of the CDR3: TGTGCCAGCAGGATCACAGGGGGCACTGAAGCTTTCTTT.

This clone has more than one count but fewer than ten. J is TRBJ1-2 and V is TRBV27; TRBD1 might be the D (6 bases). The CDR3 is 14 residues long. Germline V gives CDR1 MNHEY, CDR2 SMNVEV (reference sequence). V lost 6 bases, J lost 2 bases, and 13 bases lay in between. CDR3 loop: CASRQSTGNYGYTF. Here the CDR3 DNA reads TGTGCCAGCAGGCAGTCGACAGGAAACTATGGCTACACCTTC.

V gene TRBV30 combines with J gene TRBJ1-1; 7 nucleotides align to TRBD1. The CDR3 runs 13 residues. V lost 5 bases and J lost 4; bases outside the gene matches: 7. CDR1 GTSNPN and CDR2 SVGIG come from the germline V gene (reference sequence). The CDR3 coding sequence is TGTGCCTGGGTACCCACAGGGGTCACTGAAGCTTTCTTT. Its translation: CAWVPTGVTEAFF.